Sequencing of this T cell receptor (beta chain) was carried out in a study of control samples from healthy donors and cancer patients. Method: immunoSEQ multiplex PCR; TCRdb's copy keeps in-frame clones and lacks some. The table includes about 170,000 clones, around 92% detected once. V was pared by 5 bases and J by 5 bases, with 14 bases between. The CDR3 contains 13 residues. CDR1 is SGHNT, CDR2 YYREEE, per germline (reference sequence). The sample was blood. The clonotype comes from a woman aged 25 to 39 in good health. V and J are TRBV5-4 and TRBJ2-7; the D gene is possibly TRBD1 (8 bases). CDR3 sequence reads: CASRRTGRDEQYF. Written as DNA, the CDR3 is TGTGCCAGCAGACGGACAGGGAGGGACGAGCAGTACTTC.